Given below is one T cell receptor (beta chain) in context. The source of the sample is a study of T cell responses to AZD1222 COVID-19 vaccine. V trimming: 5 bases; J trimming: 9 bases; junction bases outside the gene matches: 10. CDR3 length equals 15 residues. Germline CDR1 SGHTA, CDR2 FQGNSA. Sequencing was performed with immunoSEQ multiplex PCR; in TCRdb, only in-frame clones are kept and a portion is missing. The table shows 150,000 to 180,000 clones, with about 85% occurring only once. Sequencing was performed on peripheral blood, taken on day 0 of AZD1222 vaccination. This chain links TRBV7-2 with TRBJ1-6; 7 bases are shared with TRBD1. This TCR came from an adult in good health. CDR3 amino acids: CASSQSRGSASPLHF. CDR3 sequence (DNA): TGTGCCAGCAGCCAAAGCAGGGGGTCTGCTTCACCCCTCCACTTT. The whole variable domain, remainder taken from reference TRBV7-2 and TRBJ1-6, is GAGVSQSPSNKVTEKGKDVELRCDPISGHTALYWYRQSLGQGLEFLIYFQGNSAPDKSGLPSDRFSAERTGGSVSTLTIQRTQQEDSAVYLCASSQSRGSASPLHFGNGTRLTVT.